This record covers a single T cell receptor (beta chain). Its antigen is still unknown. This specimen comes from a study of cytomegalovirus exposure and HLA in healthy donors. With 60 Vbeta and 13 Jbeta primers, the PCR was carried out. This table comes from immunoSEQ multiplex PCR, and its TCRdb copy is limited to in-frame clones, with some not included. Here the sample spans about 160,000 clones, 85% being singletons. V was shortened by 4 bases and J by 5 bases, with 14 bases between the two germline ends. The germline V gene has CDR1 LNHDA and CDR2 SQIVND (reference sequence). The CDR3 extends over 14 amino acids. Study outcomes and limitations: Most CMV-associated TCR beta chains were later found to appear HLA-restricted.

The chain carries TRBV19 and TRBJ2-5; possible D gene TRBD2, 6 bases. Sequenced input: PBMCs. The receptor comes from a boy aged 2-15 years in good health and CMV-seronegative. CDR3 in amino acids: CASSSAGWVETQYF. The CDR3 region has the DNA TGTGCCAGTAGTAGTGCGGGGTGGGTGGAGACCCAGTACTTC.